The 17 T cell receptor beta chains reported below all come from one sample, sequenced in a study of T cell responses to AZD1222 COVID-19 vaccine. The method was immunoSEQ multiplex PCR; TCRdb's version includes in-frame clones alone and lacks a portion of them. The sample lists roughly 130,000 clones; 80% to 95% were seen once. The source material was peripheral blood, sampled 28 days after the second AZD1222 dose. These receptor sequences come from an adult who received the AZD1222 COVID-19 vaccine.

The chain is built from TRBV30 and TRBJ1-5, with a weak D call TRBD1 (5 bases). Trimming removed 0 bases from V and 7 bases from J, with 13 bases in between. CDR1 and CDR2 from the germline V gene are GTSNPN and SVGIG (reference sequence). The CDR3 totals 14 residues. The CDR3 loop reads CAWSVRTRWQPQHF. CDR3 sequence (DNA): TGTGCCTGGAGTGTACGGACAAGATGGCAGCCCCAGCATTTT.

A word on this clone: A read error may produce the germline difference seen at one junction end. The chain employs TRBV4-2 and TRBJ1-4; 9 bases line up with TRBD1. This CDR3 is 15 amino acids long. Germline V gene data show CDR1 as LGHNA and CDR2 as YNFKEQ. The CDR3 here is CASSQEQGANEKLFF. Here the CDR3 DNA reads TGTGCCAGCAGCCAAGAACAGGGGGCTAACGAAAAACTGTTTTTT.

The rearrangement joins TRBV7-7 to TRBJ2-1, with 7 positions matching TRBD2. CDR1 is SSHAT, CDR2 FNYEAQ, per germline (reference sequence). V was pared by 3 bases and J by 3 bases, with 5 bases of the junction left unmatched. This CDR3 is built from 15 residues. DNA of the CDR3: TGTGCCAGCAGCTTCGGGCTAGCGGTCTACAATGAGCAGTTCTTC. Translation: CASSFGLAVYNEQFF.

DNA for the CDR3: TGCGCCAGCAGCCCAGGGACAGGGACTAGCGGGAGGGCCATAGATACGCAGTATTTT. This sequence encodes CASSPGTGTSGRAIDTQYF. The chain couples TRBV5-1 to TRBJ2-3; TRBD2 matches at 16 bases. V shed 4 bases and J 5 bases; nucleotides not matched to a gene: 13. The germline CDR1 and CDR2 sequences are SGHRS and YFSETQ. CDR3 length equals 19 residues.

The V and J genes are TRBV7-2 and TRBJ2-7, with D unclear. Per germline, CDR1 SGHTA and CDR2 FQGNSA. CDR3 length: 16 amino acids. Trimming took 1 base from V and 1 from J, leaving 14 bases between them. CDR3 sequence (DNA): TGTGCCAGCAGCTTAGTGGCTACCCAGTCGTCCTACGAGCAGTACTTC. Protein sequence: CASSLVATQSSYEQYF.

The J gene is TRBJ1-6, the V gene TRBV30; 8 nucleotides match TRBD1. This CDR3 contains 15 residues. The J segment lost 3 bases and the V segment lost 3 bases, leaving 4 bases of the junction unmatched. Germline CDR1 is GTSNPN and CDR2 is SVGIG (reference sequence). The CDR3 DNA reads TGTGCCTGGAGCGGACAGGGTCTCTATAATTCACCCCTCCACTTT. This sequence encodes CAWSGQGLYNSPLHF.

V and J are TRBV4-2 and TRBJ1-1; the match to TRBD1 covers 9 bases. The CDR3 totals 16 residues. From germline, CDR1 is LGHNA and CDR2 YNFKEQ. With 1 base clipped from V and 3 bases from J, the junction kept 6 bases outside the gene matches. CDR3 residues: CASSQGRGQGYTEAFF. The CDR3 DNA is TGTGCCAGCAGCCAAGGGAGGGGACAGGGCTACACTGAAGCTTTCTTT.

The chain joins TRBV7-9 to TRBJ2-5; unclear D gene. V gave up 3 bases and J gave up 3 bases, with 11 bases separating them. Per the germline V gene, CDR1 is SEHNR and CDR2 is FQNEAQ (reference sequence). The CDR3 runs to 14 residues. The CDR3 protein is CASSLPGREETQYF. In DNA form, the CDR3 reads TGTGCCAGCAGCTTGCCGGGTAGGGAAGAGACCCAGTACTTC.

The chain recombines TRBV4-2 with TRBJ1-3; perhaps TRBD1 as D (6 bases). CDR1 is LGHNA, CDR2 YNFKEQ, per germline. V shed 0 bases and J shed 3 bases, with 9 bases lying between them. CDR3 length: 15 amino acids. In DNA, the CDR3 is TGTGCCAGCAGCCAAGAAAGCAGGGGTGGAAACACCATATATTTT. Encoded protein: CASSQESRGGNTIYF.

The V call is TRBV6-5, the J call TRBJ2-7; TRBD1 matches 7 bases. V lost 5 bases to trimming and J lost 7 bases; unmatched junction nucleotides: 8. The CDR3 is 13 residues long. Germline V lookup: CDR1 MNHEY, CDR2 SVGAGI. In DNA form, the CDR3 reads TGTGCCAGCAGTACCCAGACAGGGAGTGAGCAGTACTTC. Its protein is CASSTQTGSEQYF.

J is TRBJ1-1 and V is TRBV7-2; 7 nucleotides match TRBD1. This CDR3 contains 15 residues. Unmatched junction bases numbered 5, after V lost 3 bases and J lost 1 base. In germline, CDR1 is SGHTA, CDR2 FQGNSA. This CDR3 reads CASSFQGVGNTEAFF. In DNA form, the CDR3 reads TGTGCCAGCAGCTTTCAGGGGGTTGGGAACACTGAAGCTTTCTTT.

This clone is a singleton in its sample. This chain uses TRBV2 with TRBJ1-4; D perhaps matches TRBD1 (6 bases). V was shortened by 4 bases and J by 9 bases, with 15 bases between the two germline ends. The CDR3 length is 14 residues. Germline loops: CDR1 SNHLY, CDR2 FYNNEI. The CDR3 DNA follows: TGTGCCAGCAGTGTATCAACAGGGATGAAAAAACTGTTTTTT. This codes for CASSVSTGMKKLFF.

V and J are TRBV11-2 and TRBJ2-5; weak D call: TRBD2 (7 bases). The CDR3 spans 15 residues. Trimming left V 6 bases short and J 3 bases short, with 17 bases between. Germline CDR1 SGHAT, CDR2 FQNNGV. The CDR3 DNA reads TGTGCCAGCAGTCTGGGGGGGGCGGATAAAGAGACCCAGTACTTC. Amino acid sequence: CASSLGGADKETQYF.

This clone was detected once. The chain couples TRBV4-2 to TRBJ2-2; D is uncertain. Trimming took off 2 bases at V and 8 bases at J, with 9 bases between the two ends. Germline assignment: CDR1 LGHNA and CDR2 YNFKEQ. The CDR3 covers 13 residues. The CDR3 here is CASSQKRFGELFF. CDR3 DNA sequence: TGTGCCAGCAGCCAAAAAAGGTTTGGGGAGCTGTTTTTT.

The V and J genes are TRBV9 and TRBJ1-1, with D uncertain. Looked up from germline, CDR1 is SGDLS and CDR2 is YYNGEE. Trimming took off 0 bases at V and 1 base at J, with 10 bases between the two ends. The CDR3 runs to 15 residues. CDR3 nucleotide sequence: TGTGCCAGCAGCGTAGGAAACGGGCAGAACACTGAAGCTTTCTTT. Protein: CASSVGNGQNTEAFF.

The genes are TRBV19 and TRBJ1-1; D remains ambiguous. Trimming took 6 bases from V and 3 from J, leaving 11 bases between them. This CDR3 region has 13 residues. Germline-derived CDR1 and CDR2 are LNHDA and SQIVND (reference sequence). CDR3 residues: CASSWVGYTEAFF. In DNA, the CDR3 is TGTGCCAGTAGCTGGGTAGGGTACACTGAAGCTTTCTTT.

This rearrangement joins TRBV7-9 to TRBJ1-4; tentative D call: TRBD1 (5 bases). CDR3 length equals 15 residues. Germline assignment: CDR1 SEHNR and CDR2 FQNEAQ (reference sequence). V shed 0 bases and J shed 2 bases, with 7 bases lying between them. CDR3 coding DNA: TGTGCCAGCAGCTTAGCCGGGGGGACTAATGAAAAACTGTTTTTT. Translated: CASSLAGGTNEKLFF.